The 19 T cell receptor beta chains below come from one sample, sequenced in a study of cytomegalovirus exposure and HLA in healthy donors (dated by TCRdb to about 2017). Receptors were amplified or captured by the immunoSEQ multiplex PCR assay. For the multiplex PCR, a mixture combining 60 forward primers for TCR Vbeta segments and 13 reverse primers for TCR Jbeta segments was used. TCRdb retrieved this table from immuneACCESS and kept in-frame rearrangements only. Not all clones are present; in checked studies, unresolved V genes account for under half, and no reason is known for the remainder. The sample's records list roughly 40,000 clones. The top ten clones comprise about 4.2% of the sample. The sample taken for sequencing was PBMCs. The source is a male donor in good health and CMV-seronegative.

This chain connects TRBV6-5 to TRBJ1-1, with TRBD1 as a possible D gene (6 bases). Trimming removed 6 bases from V and 5 bases from J, with 16 bases in between. CDR1 and CDR2 from the germline V gene are MNHEY and SVGAGI. The CDR3 sequence is 14 residues long. This CDR3 reads CASRRGQGTTEAFF. CDR3 coding DNA: TGTGCCAGCAGACGGGGCCAGGGGACAACTGAAGCTTTCTTT.

The rearrangement uses TRBV7-9 and TRBJ1-2; D may be TRBD1 (5 bases). CDR3 length: 14 amino acids. In germline, CDR1 is SEHNR, CDR2 FQNEAQ (reference sequence). With 2 bases removed from V and 1 base from J, the gap between germline ends came to 8 bases. CDR3 residues: CASSLSGINYGYTF. The CDR3 nucleotides are TGTGCCAGCAGCTTATCAGGGATTAACTATGGCTACACCTTC.

V gene TRBV5-3 combines with J gene TRBJ1-5, with TRBD1 as a possible D gene (6 bases). TRBV5-3 is given ORF status, its function remaining uncertain. The V and J ends lost 2 bases and 0 bases respectively, with 12 bases between them. This CDR3 region has 16 residues. In DNA, the CDR3 is TGTGCCAGAAGCTTTACAGGGACGGGTAGCAATCAGCCCCAGCATTTT. Protein product: CARSFTGTGSNQPQHF.

The chain links TRBV6-4 to TRBJ2-2; 9 positions agree with TRBD1. Germline CDR1 and CDR2: MRHNA and SNTAGT. The CDR3 is 14 residues long. With 8 bases clipped from V and 5 bases from J, the junction kept 6 bases outside the gene matches. CDR3 DNA: TGTGCCAGCCGAAGGACAGGGGTTACCGGGGAGCTGTTTTTT. This encodes CASRRTGVTGELFF.

As DNA, the CDR3 is TGTGCCAGCAGTGACTTCGTCGGGGGGGCCACAGATACGCAGTATTTT. Encoded protein: CASSDFVGGATDTQYF. The chain joins TRBV6-4 to TRBJ2-3; the match to TRBD2 covers 8 bases. V lost 1 base, J lost 2 bases, and 5 bases stayed unmatched. The CDR3 covers 16 residues. Germline lookup yields CDR1 MRHNA and CDR2 SNTAGT.

The chain is built from TRBV6-5 and TRBJ1-2, with D possibly matching TRBD1 (5 bases). There are 14 residues in the CDR3. Trimming cost V 0 bases and J 8 bases, with 13 bases left between them. CDR1 is MNHEY, CDR2 SVGAGI, per germline. In DNA form, the CDR3 reads TGTGCCAGCAGTTACTCGAGACAGCTTGGAGGCTACACCTTC. This sequence encodes CASSYSRQLGGYTF.

The chain employs TRBV5-1 and TRBJ1-1, with a weak D call TRBD1 (5 bases). This CDR3 is 14 amino acids long. CDR1 is SGHRS, CDR2 YFSETQ, per germline. The V gene lost 4 bases and the J gene lost 5 bases, with 15 bases spanning the gap. The CDR3 sequence: CASSPGEASTEAFF. The CDR3 nucleotides are TGCGCCAGCAGCCCGGGGGAGGCTAGTACTGAAGCTTTCTTT.

This rearrangement joins TRBV7-9 to TRBJ1-5; 8 bases are shared with TRBD1. The germline V gene encodes CDR1 SEHNR and CDR2 FQNEAQ (reference sequence). V trimming: 5 bases; J trimming: 0 bases; junction bases outside the gene matches: 3. The CDR3 covers 15 residues. The CDR3 loop is CASSRTGYSNQPQHF. In DNA, the CDR3 is TGTGCCAGCAGCCGGACAGGGTATAGCAATCAGCCCCAGCATTTT.

The rearrangement joins TRBV5-1 to TRBJ2-7; TRBD1 matches 11 bases. The CDR3 sequence is 16 residues long. The V gene's germline CDR1 is SGHRS and CDR2 YFSETQ. After removal of 4 bases from V and 4 bases from J, the junction contained 10 bases not matched to a gene. CDR3 loop: CASSLPRGQGVYEQYF. The CDR3, as DNA: TGCGCCAGCAGCCTTCCCCGGGGACAGGGGGTTTACGAGCAGTACTTC.

A word on this clone: A read error may account for a junction end that differs from germline. The chain links TRBV28 to TRBJ1-5, with D possibly being TRBD1 (5 bases). This CDR3 has 15 residues. Germline CDR1 reads MDHEN; CDR2 reads SYDVKM. The CDR3 loop is CASSSPGPRQRQKEF. CDR3 DNA: TGTGCCAGCAGTTCCCCGGGTCCCCGACAGCGTCAAAAGGAATTT.

The V call is TRBV13, the J call TRBJ1-1, with TRBD1 matching over 7 bases. This CDR3 comprises 15 residues. Germline CDR1 PRHDT, CDR2 FYEKMQ (reference sequence). Trimming removed 2 bases from V and 4 bases from J; junction bases left unmatched: 7. The CDR3 protein is CASSLQGGGSTEAFF. CDR3 nucleotides: TGTGCCAGCAGCTTACAGGGGGGAGGCAGCACTGAAGCTTTCTTT.

This chain connects TRBV18 to TRBJ2-7; D ambiguous. Germline V gene lookup returns CDR1 KGHSH and CDR2 LQKENI. V lost 3 bases, J lost 2 bases, and 11 bases lay in between. The CDR3 is 14 amino acids. CDR3 protein: CASSPADLAYEQYF. The CDR3 DNA is TGTGCCAGCTCACCTGCCGACCTAGCCTACGAGCAGTACTTC.

The chain couples TRBV6-1 to TRBJ1-3, with no clear D. The V gene lost 6 bases and the J gene lost 0 bases, with 9 bases spanning the gap. CDR1 and CDR2 (germline): MNHNS, SASEGT. The CDR3 is 14 amino acids. CDR3 sequence: CASRYSLSGNTIYF. The CDR3 DNA is TGTGCCAGCAGGTACAGCCTCTCTGGAAACACCATATATTTT.

V is TRBV6-5 and J is TRBJ1-2; TRBD1 agrees at 7 bases. Germline-derived CDR1 and CDR2 are MNHEY and SVGAGI. Trimming at V came to 6 bases and at J to 3 bases, leaving 10 bases not matched to a gene. The CDR3 has 15 amino acids. This CDR3 reads CASRDFQGVHYGYTF. CDR3 sequence (DNA): TGTGCCAGCAGGGATTTCCAGGGGGTCCACTATGGCTACACCTTC.

The chain has TRBV30 and TRBJ2-2; TRBD2 aligns across 7 bases. The germline CDR1 and CDR2 sequences are GTSNPN and SVGIG (reference sequence). The CDR3 extends over 15 amino acids. V lost 4 bases to trimming and J lost 5 bases; unmatched junction nucleotides: 10. This CDR3 reads CAWTIGGRRTGELFF. The CDR3 region has the DNA TGTGCCTGGACGATCGGGGGGAGAAGAACCGGGGAGCTGTTTTTT.

The chain uses TRBV19 and TRBJ2-2; TRBD2 agrees at 7 bases. In germline, CDR1 is LNHDA, CDR2 SQIVND (reference sequence). This CDR3 contains 15 residues. Trimming at V came to 2 bases and at J to 1 base, leaving 1 base not matched to a gene. This CDR3 is CASSIWGGNTGELFF. Written as DNA, the CDR3 is TGTGCCAGTAGTATATGGGGGGGGAACACCGGGGAGCTGTTTTTT.

The rearrangement joins TRBV14 to TRBJ2-5; TRBD1 agrees at 8 bases. The germline CDR1 and CDR2 sequences are SGHDN and FVKESK. V was pared by 4 bases and J by 4 bases, with 11 bases of the junction left unmatched. This CDR3 has 16 amino acids. CDR3 sequence reads: CASSPHQDRVRETQYF. In nucleotides, the CDR3 is TGTGCCAGCAGCCCCCACCAGGACAGGGTCCGAGAGACCCAGTACTTC.

The rearrangement links TRBV2 to TRBJ1-5; D is uncertain. The length of the CDR3 is 14 residues. CDR1 is SNHLY, CDR2 FYNNEI, per germline. The ends were cut back, 3 bases at V and 1 base at J, with 7 bases in the middle. The CDR3 is CASSDSYSNQPQHF. The DNA of the CDR3 is TGTGCCAGCAGTGATAGTTACAGCAATCAGCCCCAGCATTTT.

The V gene is TRBV5-1, the J gene TRBJ1-6; D remains ambiguous. The germline V gene encodes CDR1 SGHRS and CDR2 YFSETQ. The V and J ends lost 4 bases and 13 bases respectively, with 18 bases between them. The CDR3 extends over 14 amino acids. DNA of the CDR3: TGCGCCAGCAGCCCAGGACCTCCGGGATCCCCCCTCCACTTT. As protein: CASSPGPPGSPLHF.